Listed below are T cell receptor beta chains from one sample, sequenced in a study of T cells after yellow fever vaccination. TCRdb re-called the 5' RACE reads through MiXCR, storing one row per CDR3 protein. The profile covers 300,000 to 400,000 distinct CDR3 sequences, with 9.5% to 15% appearing a single time and 2.5% to 3.5% taken by the ten largest. Source: CD4+ T cells sorted from PBMCs, taken 15 days after the yellow fever booster vaccination. These receptors were collected from a man between 18 and 29 years old who received the YFV17D yellow fever vaccine. Each CDR3 is given without its conserved first and last residue. The order of the fields is clone size, J gene, V gene, CDR3 protein. Some rows have no size entry. The others give once, few or many, or a class for an expanded clone.

.	TRBJ1-4	TRBV4-1	ASSVHLTGEGEKLF
.	TRBJ2-1	TRBV12-3/TRBV12-4	ASSSSRLVNEQF
.	TRBJ2-1	TRBV5-1	ASSQGSEQF
.	TRBJ2-3	TRBV28	ASSYVGTGGTDTQY
few	TRBJ2-5	TRBV18	ASSRTRVYQETQY
.	TRBJ2-7	TRBV6-5	ASAYGPAYEQY
many	TRBJ2-1	TRBV5-1	ASSQDRDNEQF
.	TRBJ1-6	TRBV20-1	SARERNTHNSPLH
.	TRBJ2-1	TRBV11-3	ASSLGGVTYNEQF
few	TRBJ2-2	TRBV18	ASSPWGQTNTGELF
.	TRBJ2-1	TRBV5-1	ASSAPGGTYNEQF
.	TRBJ1-4	TRBV7-2	ASSRSPGQVGVEKLF
few	TRBJ1-1	TRBV7-9	ASAFQQGIAF
few	TRBJ1-4	TRBV27	ASGGAGEKLF
few	TRBJ1-1	TRBV4-3	ASSQERPGETEAF
few	TRBJ2-3	TRBV29-1	SVSDSRTDTQY
few	TRBJ1-1	TRBV4-2	ASSQARIENTEAF
.	TRBJ1-5	TRBV4-1	ASSQEGQGYQPQH